This TCR beta chain was observed in a study of blood T cell repertoires in COVID-19. Produced via immunoSEQ multiplex PCR; TCRdb's table is partial and in-frame only. Of roughly 140,000 clones listed, about nine tenths are singletons. V lost 7 bases and J lost 5; bases outside the gene matches: 12. The CDR3 is made up of 15 amino acids. The germline gives CDR1 MDHEN, CDR2 SYDVKM. The receptor was isolated from a man aged 55-75 years who had recovered from COVID-19. The chain is built from TRBV28 and TRBJ1-2, with 8 bases that match TRBD1. The specimen sequenced was PBMCs or T cells enriched from blood (not recorded which). The CDR3 sequence is CASTSGGTGLYGYTF. The DNA for the CDR3 is TGTGCCAGCACCTCAGGCGGGACAGGTCTTTATGGCTACACCTTC.